This T cell receptor beta chain was sequenced during a study of blood T cell repertoires in COVID-19. Study as a whole: Collection of acute and convalescent COVID-19 samples took place in the United States, Italy and Spain.

With 3 bases removed from V and 8 bases from J, the gap between germline ends came to 10 bases. This CDR3 comprises 13 residues. Germline values: CDR1 SNHLY, CDR2 FYNNEI. In the source study's methods: Amplification from reference gene primers served as the basis for estimated nucleated cell counts. Sequencing was performed with immunoSEQ multiplex PCR; in TCRdb, only in-frame clones are kept and a portion is missing. V and J calls and clone size come straight from that table; D and trimming were deduced from the DNA. The sample shows 220,000 or so clones, approximately 80% of them seen only once. The receptor was derived from a woman of 80 years or more with acute or convalescent COVID-19. The sequenced sample was peripheral blood. The genes are TRBV2 and TRBJ2-2; D is possibly TRBD2 (6 bases). The CDR3 region is CASSDRGIGELFF. CDR3 DNA sequence: TGTGCCAGCAGTGATCGGGGGATAGGGGAGCTGTTTTTT.